This TCR beta chain emerged from a study of regulatory T cells in long-lasting Graves disease. Findings and limits, study-wide: New patients shared about 880 public clonotypes, fewer than the approximately 2,500 shared by persistent patients. Repertoires from persistent disease leaned toward TRBV28, TRBJ1-2 and TRBJ2-5.

The V gene lost 0 bases and the J gene lost 4 bases, with 12 bases spanning the gap. CDR1 is MGHRA and CDR2 is YSYEKL in the germline V gene. This CDR3 has 15 residues. Construction of the TCR beta libraries employed iRepertoire HTBI primers in conjunction with Arm-PCR of CDR3 regions. TCRdb used MiXCR to reprocess the multiplex PCR reads, holding one entry per CDR3 protein. Counted here are over 300,000 distinct CDR3 sequences, about 18% occurring once; the ten biggest clones make up about 29%. Many counts were recorded for this clonotype. Antigen unknown. Sample time point: persistent/refractory GD, antithyroid drugs over 5 years with positive TRAb. With RNA extracted from PBMCs as input, the TCR library was made.

This clonotype was obtained from a female donor with Graves disease. The source material was peripheral blood mononuclear cells (PBMCs), sampled when the disease was refractory, from a patient treated with antithyroid drugs. V usage is TRBV4-1 and J usage is TRBJ1-1; D not resolved. The CDR3 nucleotides are TGCGCCAGCAGCCAAGAGGAGGTCTCCGGCACTGAAGCTTTCTTT. Protein sequence: CASSQEEVSGTEAFF.